Reported below is one T cell receptor beta chain. Antigen unknown. The data are from a study of T cell responses to AZD1222 COVID-19 vaccine. The study's findings and limits: Mostly white British, mostly female donors; authors suggested clonal diversity may be underestimated. Repertoires were obtained only post-peak T cell response.

Profiled with immunoSEQ multiplex PCR; TCRdb holds only in-frame clones, not every one. The profile shows approximately 98,000 clones, approximately 89% of them singletons. Germline-derived CDR1 and CDR2 are SNHLY and FYNNEI. V gave up 6 bases and J gave up 3 bases, with 4 bases separating them. The CDR3 length is 11 residues. The source material was peripheral blood, sampled on day 0 of MenACWY control vaccination. This chain links TRBV2 with TRBJ2-3; D not resolved. The clonotype was recovered from an adult in good health. CDR3 amino acids: CASRGTDTQYF. In DNA, the CDR3 is TGTGCCAGCAGGGGGACAGATACGCAGTATTTT.